This T cell receptor (beta chain) came from a study of blood T cell repertoires in COVID-19. As originally analysed: Reference gene primer amplification gave estimated nucleated cell counts. Assay: immunoSEQ multiplex PCR; the TCRdb copy retains only in-frame clones and omits some. That table gives V, J and clone size, and the DNA gave D and trimming. The sample shows about 120,000 clones, about 89% of them seen only once. Germline V gene data show CDR1 as LNHDA and CDR2 as SQIVND (reference sequence). The CDR3 sequence is 17 residues long. Trimming took 3 bases from V and 2 from J; bases not matched to a gene: 11.

The TCR originated in a woman in her sixties or seventies with acute or convalescent COVID-19. The sequenced material came from peripheral blood. The chain has TRBV19 and TRBJ1-2, with 8 positions matching TRBD1. CDR3 residues: CASSMDPRQGLNYGYTF. In nucleotides, the CDR3 is TGTGCCAGTAGTATGGACCCCCGACAGGGGCTAAACTATGGCTACACCTTC. The variable domain in full, completed from reference TRBV19 and TRBJ1-2, reads DGGITQSPKYLFRKEGQNVTLSCEQNLNHDAMYWYRQDPGQGLRLIYYSQIVNDFQKGDIAEGYSVSREKKESFPLTVTSAQKNPTAFYLCASSMDPRQGLNYGYTFGSGTRLTVV.